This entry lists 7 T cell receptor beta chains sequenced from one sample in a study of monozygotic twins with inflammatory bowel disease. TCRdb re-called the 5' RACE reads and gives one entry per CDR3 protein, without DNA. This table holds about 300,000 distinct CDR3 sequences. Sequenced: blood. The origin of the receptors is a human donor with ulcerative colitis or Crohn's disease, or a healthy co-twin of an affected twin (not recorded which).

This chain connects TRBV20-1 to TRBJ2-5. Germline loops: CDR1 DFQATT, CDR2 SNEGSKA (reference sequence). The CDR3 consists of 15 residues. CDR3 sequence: CSARDARASAETQYF.

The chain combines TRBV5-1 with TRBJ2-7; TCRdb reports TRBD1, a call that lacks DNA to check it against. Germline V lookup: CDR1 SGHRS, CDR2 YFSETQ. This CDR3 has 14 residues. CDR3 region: CASSLDRTVYEQYF. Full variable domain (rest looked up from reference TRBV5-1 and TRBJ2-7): KAGVTQTPRYLIKTRGQQVTLSCSPISGHRSVSWYQQTPGQGLQFLFEYFSETQRNKGNFPGRFSGRQFSNSRSEMNVSTLELGDSALYLCASSLDRTVYEQYFGPGTRLTVT.

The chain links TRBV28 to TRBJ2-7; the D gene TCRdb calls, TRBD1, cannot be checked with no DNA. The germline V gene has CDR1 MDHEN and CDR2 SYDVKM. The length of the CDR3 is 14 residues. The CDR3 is CASSLWGGFYEQYF. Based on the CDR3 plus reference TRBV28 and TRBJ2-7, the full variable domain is DVKVTQSSRYLVKRTGEKVFLECVQDMDHENMFWYRQDPGLGLRLIYFSYDVKMKEKGDIPEGYSVSREKKERFSLILESASTNQTSMYLCASSLWGGFYEQYFGPGTRLTVT.

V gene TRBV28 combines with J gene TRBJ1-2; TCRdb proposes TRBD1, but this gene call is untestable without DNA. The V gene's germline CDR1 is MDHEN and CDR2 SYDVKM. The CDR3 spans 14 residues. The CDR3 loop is CASKPGQGFYGYTF.

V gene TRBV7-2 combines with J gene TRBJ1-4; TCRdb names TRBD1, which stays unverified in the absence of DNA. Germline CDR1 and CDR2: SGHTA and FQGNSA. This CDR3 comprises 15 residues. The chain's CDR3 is CASSTGQGAFEKLFF.

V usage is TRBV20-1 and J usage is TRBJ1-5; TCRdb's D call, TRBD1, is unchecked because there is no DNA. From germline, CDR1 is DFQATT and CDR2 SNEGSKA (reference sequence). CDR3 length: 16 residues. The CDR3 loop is CSARVQGARSNQPQHF.

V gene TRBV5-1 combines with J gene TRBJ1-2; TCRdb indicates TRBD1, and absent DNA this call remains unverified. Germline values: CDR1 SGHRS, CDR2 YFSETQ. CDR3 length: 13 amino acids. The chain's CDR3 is CASSLNREVGYTF.